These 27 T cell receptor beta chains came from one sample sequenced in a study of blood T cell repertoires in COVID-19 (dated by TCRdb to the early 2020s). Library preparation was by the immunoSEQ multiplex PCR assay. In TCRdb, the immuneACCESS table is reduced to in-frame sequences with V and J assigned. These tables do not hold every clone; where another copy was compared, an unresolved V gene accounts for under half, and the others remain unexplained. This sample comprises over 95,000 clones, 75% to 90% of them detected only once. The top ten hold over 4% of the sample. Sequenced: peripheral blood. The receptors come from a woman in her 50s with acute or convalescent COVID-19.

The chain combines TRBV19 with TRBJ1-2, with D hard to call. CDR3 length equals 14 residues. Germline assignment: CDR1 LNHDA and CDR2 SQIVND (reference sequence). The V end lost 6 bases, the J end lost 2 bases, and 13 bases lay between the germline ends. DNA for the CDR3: TGTGCCAGTAGCCCCGTTGGGGAGAACTATGGCTACACCTTC. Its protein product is CASSPVGENYGYTF.

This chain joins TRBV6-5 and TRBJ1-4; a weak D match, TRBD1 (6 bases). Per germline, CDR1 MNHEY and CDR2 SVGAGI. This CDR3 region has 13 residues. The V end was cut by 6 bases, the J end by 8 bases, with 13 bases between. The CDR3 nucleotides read TGTGCCAGCAGCCGGACAGTGGGAGAAAAACTGTTTTTT. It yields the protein CASSRTVGEKLFF.

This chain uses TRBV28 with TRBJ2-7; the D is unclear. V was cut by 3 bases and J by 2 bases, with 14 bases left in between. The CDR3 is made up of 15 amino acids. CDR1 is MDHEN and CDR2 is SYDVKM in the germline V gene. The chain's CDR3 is CASSFRLGGTYEQYF. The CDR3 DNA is TGTGCCAGCAGTTTTCGTTTAGGCGGCACCTACGAGCAGTACTTC.

This chain's CDR3 is CASSPQVSRGGVEQYF. The CDR3 bases are TGTGCCAGCTCACCACAAGTTTCCCGCGGGGGTGTCGAGCAGTACTTC. The chain combines TRBV18 with TRBJ2-7, with 7 positions matching TRBD2. The germline CDR1 and CDR2 sequences are KGHSH and LQKENI. V lost 1 base to trimming and J lost 6 bases; unmatched junction nucleotides: 12. The CDR3 has 16 residues. Drawing the rest from reference TRBV18 and TRBJ2-7, the complete variable domain is NAGVMQNPRHLVRRRGQEARLRCSPMKGHSHVYWYRQLPEEGLKFMVYLQKENIIDESGMPKERFSAEFPKEGPSILRIQQVVRGDSAAYFCASSPQVSRGGVEQYFGPGTRLTVT.

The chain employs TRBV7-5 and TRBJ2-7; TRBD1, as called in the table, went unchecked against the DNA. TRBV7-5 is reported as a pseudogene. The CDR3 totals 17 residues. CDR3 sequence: CARSIFTGTGIFYEQYF. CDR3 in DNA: TGTGCCAGAAGCATTTTTACCGGGACAGGGATTTTCTACGAGCAGTACTTC.

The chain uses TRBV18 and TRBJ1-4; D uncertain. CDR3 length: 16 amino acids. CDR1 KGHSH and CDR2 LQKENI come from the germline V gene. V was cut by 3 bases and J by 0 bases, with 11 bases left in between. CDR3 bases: TGTGCCAGCTCACCTCCGCGGAGGGCAACTAATGAAAAACTGTTTTTT. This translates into CASSPPRRATNEKLFF.

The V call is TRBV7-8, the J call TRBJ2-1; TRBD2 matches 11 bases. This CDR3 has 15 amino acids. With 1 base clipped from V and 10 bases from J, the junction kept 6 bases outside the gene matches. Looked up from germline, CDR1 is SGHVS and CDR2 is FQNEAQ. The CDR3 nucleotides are TGTGCCAGCAGCTTAGGTCGATGGACTAGCGGGGAGCAGTTCTTC. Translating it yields CASSLGRWTSGEQFF.

CDR3 in amino acids: CASSPWTGSGNTIYF. CDR3 nucleotide sequence: TGCGCCAGCAGCCCGTGGACAGGCTCTGGAAACACCATATATTTT. The V and J genes are TRBV5-1 and TRBJ1-3; TRBD1 matches at 7 bases. V was clipped by 4 bases and J by 0 bases; unmatched bases: 4. There are 15 residues in the CDR3. In germline, CDR1 is SGHRS, CDR2 YFSETQ.

The CDR3 region is CASSERAGVNEQFF. Here the CDR3 DNA reads TGTGCCAGCAGTGAAAGGGCGGGGGTCAATGAGCAGTTCTTC. This rearrangement joins TRBV2 to TRBJ2-1; 7 bases fit TRBD2. With V trimmed by 2 bases and J by 6 bases, 4 bases remained unmatched. The CDR3 runs to 14 residues. CDR1 is SNHLY, CDR2 FYNNEI, per germline.

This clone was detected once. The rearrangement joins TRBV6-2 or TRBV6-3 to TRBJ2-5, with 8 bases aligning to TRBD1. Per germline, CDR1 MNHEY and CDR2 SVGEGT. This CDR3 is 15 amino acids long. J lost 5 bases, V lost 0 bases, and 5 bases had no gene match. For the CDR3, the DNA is TGTGCCAGCAGTTACTCCCCAGGGGGCGTGGAGACCCAGTACTTC. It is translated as CASSYSPGGVETQYF.

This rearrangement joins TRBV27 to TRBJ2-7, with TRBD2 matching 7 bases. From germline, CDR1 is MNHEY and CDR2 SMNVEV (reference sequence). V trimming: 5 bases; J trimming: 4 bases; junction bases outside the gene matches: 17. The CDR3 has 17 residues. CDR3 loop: CASSTFSSGKTGYEQYF. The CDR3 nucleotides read TGTGCCAGCAGTACCTTTTCTAGCGGTAAGACGGGGTACGAGCAGTACTTC.

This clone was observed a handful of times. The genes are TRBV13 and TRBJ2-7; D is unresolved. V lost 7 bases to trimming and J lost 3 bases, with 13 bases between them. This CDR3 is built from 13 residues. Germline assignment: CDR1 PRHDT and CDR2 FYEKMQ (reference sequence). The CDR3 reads CASKRLLNYEQYF. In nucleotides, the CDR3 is TGTGCCAGCAAGAGACTGCTTAACTACGAGCAGTACTTC.

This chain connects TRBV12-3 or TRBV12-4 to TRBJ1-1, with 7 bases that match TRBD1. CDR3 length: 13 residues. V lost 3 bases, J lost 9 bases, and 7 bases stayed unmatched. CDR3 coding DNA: TGTGCCAGCAGTTTCGGAGGGGGCCGGAAAGCTTTCTTT. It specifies CASSFGGGRKAFF.

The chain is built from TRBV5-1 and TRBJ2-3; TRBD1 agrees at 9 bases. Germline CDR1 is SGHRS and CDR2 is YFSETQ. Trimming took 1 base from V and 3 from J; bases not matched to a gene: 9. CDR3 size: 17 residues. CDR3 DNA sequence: TGCGCCAGCAGCTTGAGGGTGGGACAGGGATCGACAGATACGCAGTATTTT. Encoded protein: CASSLRVGQGSTDTQYF.

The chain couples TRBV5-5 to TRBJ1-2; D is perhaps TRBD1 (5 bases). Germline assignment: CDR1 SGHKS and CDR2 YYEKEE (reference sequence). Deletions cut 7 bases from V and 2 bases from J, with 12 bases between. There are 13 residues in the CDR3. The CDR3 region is CASALGGNYGYTF. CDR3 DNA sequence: TGTGCCAGCGCCCTGGGGGGGAACTATGGCTACACCTTC.

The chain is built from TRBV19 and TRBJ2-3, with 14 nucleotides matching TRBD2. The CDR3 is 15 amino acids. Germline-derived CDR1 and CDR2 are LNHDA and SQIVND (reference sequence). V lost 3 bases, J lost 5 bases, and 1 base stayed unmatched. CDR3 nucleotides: TGTGCCAGTAGTATGGGACTAGCGGGAGTAGATACGCAGTATTTT. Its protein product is CASSMGLAGVDTQYF.

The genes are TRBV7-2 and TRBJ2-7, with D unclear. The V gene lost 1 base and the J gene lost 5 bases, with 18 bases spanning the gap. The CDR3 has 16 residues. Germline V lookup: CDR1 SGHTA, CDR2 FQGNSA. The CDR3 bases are TGTGCCAGCAGCTTAGATTTGAGTACGCTCCGAGACGAGCAGTACTTC. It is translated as CASSLDLSTLRDEQYF.

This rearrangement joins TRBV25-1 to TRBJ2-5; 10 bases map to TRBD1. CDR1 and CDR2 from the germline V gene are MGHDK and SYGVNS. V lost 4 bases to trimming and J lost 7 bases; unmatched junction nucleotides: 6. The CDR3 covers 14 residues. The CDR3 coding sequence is TGTGCCAGCAGTGCGACAGGGGGCGAGTGGACCCAGTACTTC. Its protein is CASSATGGEWTQYF.

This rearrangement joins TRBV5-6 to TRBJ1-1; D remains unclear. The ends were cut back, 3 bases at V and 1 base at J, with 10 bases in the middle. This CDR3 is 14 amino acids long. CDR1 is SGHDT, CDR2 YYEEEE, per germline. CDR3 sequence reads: CASSSEPGNTEAFF. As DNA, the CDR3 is TGTGCCAGCAGCTCCGAGCCCGGGAACACTGAAGCTTTCTTT.

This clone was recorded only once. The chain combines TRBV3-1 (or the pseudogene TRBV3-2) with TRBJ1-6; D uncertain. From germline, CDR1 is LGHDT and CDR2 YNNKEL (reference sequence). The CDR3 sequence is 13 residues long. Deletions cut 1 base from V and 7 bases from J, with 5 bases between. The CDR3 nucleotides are TGTGCCAGCAGCCAAGTAAGCAATTCACCCCTCCACTTT. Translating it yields CASSQVSNSPLHF.

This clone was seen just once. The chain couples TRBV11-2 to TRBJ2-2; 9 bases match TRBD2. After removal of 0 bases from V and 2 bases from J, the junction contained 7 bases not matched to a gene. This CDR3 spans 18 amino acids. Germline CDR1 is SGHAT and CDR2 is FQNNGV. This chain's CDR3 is CASSLEGSSGVNTGELFF. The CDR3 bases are TGTGCCAGCAGCTTAGAGGGCTCTAGCGGGGTTAACACCGGGGAGCTGTTTTTT. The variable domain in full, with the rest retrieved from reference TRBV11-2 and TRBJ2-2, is EAGVAQSPRYKIIEKRQSVAFWCNPISGHATLYWYQQILGQGPKLLIQFQNNGVVDDSQLPKDRFSAERLKGVDSTLKIQPAKLEDSAVYLCASSLEGSSGVNTGELFFGEGSRLTVL.

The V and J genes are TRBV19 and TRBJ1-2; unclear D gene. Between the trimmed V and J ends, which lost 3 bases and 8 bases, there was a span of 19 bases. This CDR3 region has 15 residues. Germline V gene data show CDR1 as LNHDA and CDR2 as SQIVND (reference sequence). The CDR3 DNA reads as TGTGCCAGTAGTATCTTGTCACAAAGCTCAGGAGGCTACACCTTC. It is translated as CASSILSQSSGGYTF.

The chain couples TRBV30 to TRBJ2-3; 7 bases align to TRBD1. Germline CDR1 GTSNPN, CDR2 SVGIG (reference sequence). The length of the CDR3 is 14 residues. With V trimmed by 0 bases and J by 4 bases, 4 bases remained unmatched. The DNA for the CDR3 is TGTGCCTGGAGTGTAGTGCAGGGGGCAGATACGCAGTATTTT. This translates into CAWSVVQGADTQYF.

The CDR3 DNA reads as TGTGCCAGCAGCCAAGGAGTATCGGGAAAGCTTTACACCTTC. It codes for CASSQGVSGKLYTF. The V call is TRBV3-1 (or the pseudogene TRBV3-2), the J call TRBJ1-2, with D hard to call. This CDR3 region has 14 residues. V lost 1 base, J lost 11 bases, and 17 bases lay in between. Per germline, CDR1 LGHDT and CDR2 YNNKEL (reference sequence).

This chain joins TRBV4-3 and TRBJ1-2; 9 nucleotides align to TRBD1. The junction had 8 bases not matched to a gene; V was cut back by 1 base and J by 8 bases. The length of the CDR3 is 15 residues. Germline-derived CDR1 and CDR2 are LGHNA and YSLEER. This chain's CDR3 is CASSQGTGVNNGYTF. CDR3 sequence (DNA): TGCGCCAGCAGCCAAGGGACAGGGGTGAATAACGGCTACACCTTC.

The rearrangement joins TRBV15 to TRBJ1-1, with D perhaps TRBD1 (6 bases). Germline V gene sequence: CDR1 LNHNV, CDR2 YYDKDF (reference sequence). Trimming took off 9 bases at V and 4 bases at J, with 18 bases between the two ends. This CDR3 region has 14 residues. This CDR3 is CATSRGEGGTEAFF. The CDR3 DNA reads TGTGCCACGTCCCGGGGGGAAGGGGGCACTGAAGCTTTCTTT.

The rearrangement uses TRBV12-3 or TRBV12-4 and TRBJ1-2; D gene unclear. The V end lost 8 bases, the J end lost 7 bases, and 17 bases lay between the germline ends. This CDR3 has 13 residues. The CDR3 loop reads CASSVRGGGGYTF. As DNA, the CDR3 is TGTGCCAGCTCTGTCCGAGGCGGAGGTGGCTACACCTTC.